This T cell receptor (beta chain) appears in the sequencing data of a study of T cell responses to AZD1222 COVID-19 vaccine. Study background: Second doses were pooled across both intervals (about 4 or about 12 weeks).

This CDR3 spans 16 amino acids. CDR1 SGHNT and CDR2 YYREEE come from the germline V gene (reference sequence). V was pared by 2 bases and J by 1 base, with 8 bases of the junction left unmatched. This clone was seen only once. The assay was immunoSEQ multiplex PCR, and TCRdb's table has in-frame clones only and misses some. The profile covers some 120,000 clones, with approximately 93% appearing a single time and 0.91% taken by the ten largest. This receptor was taken from an adult in good health. Source: peripheral blood, taken on day 0 of AZD1222 vaccination. J is TRBJ2-5 and V is TRBV5-4; 7 positions agree with TRBD2. The CDR3: CASSFGAGGGQETQYF. The CDR3 region has the DNA TGTGCCAGCAGCTTCGGCGCGGGCGGGGGCCAAGAGACCCAGTACTTC.